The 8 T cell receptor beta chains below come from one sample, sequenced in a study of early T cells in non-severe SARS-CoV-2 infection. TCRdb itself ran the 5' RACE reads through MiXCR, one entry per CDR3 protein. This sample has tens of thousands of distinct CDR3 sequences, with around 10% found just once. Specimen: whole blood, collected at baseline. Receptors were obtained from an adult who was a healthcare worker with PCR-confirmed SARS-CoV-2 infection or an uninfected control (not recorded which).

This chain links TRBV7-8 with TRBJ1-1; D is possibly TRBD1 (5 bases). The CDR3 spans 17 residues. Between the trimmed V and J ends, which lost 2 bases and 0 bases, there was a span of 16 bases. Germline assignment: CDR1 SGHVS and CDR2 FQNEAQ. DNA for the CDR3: TGTGCCAGCAGCTTAATTCGTACAGGACAAATGAACACTGAAGCTTTCTTT. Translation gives CASSLIRTGQMNTEAFF.

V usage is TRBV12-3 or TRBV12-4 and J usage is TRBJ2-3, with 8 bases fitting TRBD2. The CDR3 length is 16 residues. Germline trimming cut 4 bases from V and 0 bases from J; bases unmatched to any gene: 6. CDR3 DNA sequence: TGTGCCAGCAGTTCCTGGCTAGCGGGTAGCACAGATACGCAGTATTTT. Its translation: CASSSWLAGSTDTQYF.

The CDR3 region has the DNA TGTGCCAGCAGAGGGCGCGCGGGCAATGAGCAGTTCTTC. It is translated as CASRGRAGNEQFF. The rearrangement joins TRBV2 to TRBJ2-1, with a weak D call TRBD2 (5 bases). CDR1 is SNHLY and CDR2 is FYNNEI in the germline V gene. The CDR3 runs 13 residues. V dropped 6 bases and J dropped 6 bases, with 12 bases sitting between them.

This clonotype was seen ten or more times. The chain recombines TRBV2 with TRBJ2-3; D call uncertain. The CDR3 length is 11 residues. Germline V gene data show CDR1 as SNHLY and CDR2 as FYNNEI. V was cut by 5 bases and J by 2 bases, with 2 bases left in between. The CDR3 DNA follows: TGTGCCAGCAGTTACACAGATACGCAGTATTTT. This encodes CASSYTDTQYF.

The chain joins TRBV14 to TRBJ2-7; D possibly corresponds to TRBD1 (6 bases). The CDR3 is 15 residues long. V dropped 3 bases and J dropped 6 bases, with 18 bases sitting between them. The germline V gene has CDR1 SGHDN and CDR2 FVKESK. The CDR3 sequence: CASSHRNRAGGEQYF. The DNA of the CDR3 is TGTGCCAGCAGCCATAGGAACAGGGCCGGCGGCGAGCAGTACTTC.

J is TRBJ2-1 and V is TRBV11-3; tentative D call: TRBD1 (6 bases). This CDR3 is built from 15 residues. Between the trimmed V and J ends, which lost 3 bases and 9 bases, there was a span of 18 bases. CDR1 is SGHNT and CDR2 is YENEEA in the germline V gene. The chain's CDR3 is CASSLSALGGGEQFF. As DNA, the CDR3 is TGTGCCAGCAGCTTGTCGGCGTTAGGGGGTGGTGAGCAGTTCTTC.

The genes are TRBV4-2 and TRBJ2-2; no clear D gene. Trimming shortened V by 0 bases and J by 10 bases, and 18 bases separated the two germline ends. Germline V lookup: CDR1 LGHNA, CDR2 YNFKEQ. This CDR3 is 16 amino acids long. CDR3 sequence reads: CASSQDLGRIGTELFF. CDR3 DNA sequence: TGTGCCAGCAGCCAAGATCTAGGCAGGATCGGAACGGAGCTGTTTTTT.

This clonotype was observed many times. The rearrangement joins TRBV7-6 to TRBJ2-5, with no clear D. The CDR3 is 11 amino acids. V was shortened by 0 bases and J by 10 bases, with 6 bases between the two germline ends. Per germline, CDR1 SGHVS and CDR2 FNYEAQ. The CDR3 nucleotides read TGTGCCAGCAGCTTAGCCCAGTTCCAGTACTTC. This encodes CASSLAQFQYF. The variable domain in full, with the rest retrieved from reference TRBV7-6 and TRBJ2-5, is GAGVSQSPRYKVTKRGQDVALRCDPISGHVSLYWYRQALGQGPEFLTYFNYEAQQDKSGLPNDRFSAERPEGSISTLTIQRTEQRDSAMYRCASSLAQFQYFGPGTRLLVL.